Listed below are T cell receptor beta chains from one sample, sequenced in a study of CD4+ T cells in melanoma. Measured with immunoSEQ multiplex PCR; TCRdb has only the in-frame clones, and not every one. The sample records tens of thousands of clones, roughly three quarters being singletons. The sequencing input was tumor tissue. The receptors here all came from a human donor with melanoma. CDR3s include the opening cysteine and the closing phenylalanine or tryptophan. The D gene is left open where the match is weak. Size is stated for part of the rows, as once, few or many counts, or as a class when the clone is expanded.

d_gene,len,abundance,j_gene,v_gene,CDR3aa,CDR3nt
-,16,once,TRBJ2-3,TRBV7-9,CASNARGGVGTDTQYF,TGTGCCAGCAACGCCCGGGGCGGGGTAGGCACAGATACGCAGTATTTT
-,15,-,TRBJ2-3,TRBV7-9,CASSPQGGSTDTQYF,TGTGCCAGCAGTCCCCAGGGGGGAAGCACAGATACGCAGTATTTT
-,13,-,TRBJ1-5,TRBV19,CASSQDSNQPQHF,TGTGCCAGTAGTCAGGACAGCAATCAGCCCCAGCATTTT
-,17,-,TRBJ1-5,TRBV28,CASSFSGGGLSNQPQHF,TGTGCCAGCAGTTTTTCCGGGGGGGGTTTAAGCAATCAGCCCCAGCATTTT
TRBD2,16,-,TRBJ2-3,TRBV7-2,CASSLSLAGGPDTQYF,TGTGCCAGCAGCTTAAGTTTAGCGGGGGGGCCAGATACGCAGTATTTT
-,16,-,TRBJ1-2,TRBV28,CASSPTTPLEGYGYTF,TGTGCCAGCAGTCCCACGACTCCGCTTGAGGGCTATGGCTACACCTTC
TRBD2,14,-,TRBJ2-7,TRBV2,CASSELAANYEQYF,TGTGCCAGCAGTGAACTAGCGGCCAACTACGAGCAGTACTTC
-,14,many,TRBJ2-7,TRBV27,CASSFGLPSYEQYF,TGTGCCAGCAGTTTCGGGTTACCCTCCTACGAGCAGTACTTC
-,14,-,TRBJ2-3,TRBV5-1,CASSLEGVTDTQYF,TGCGCCAGCAGCTTGGAGGGGGTGACAGATACGCAGTATTTT
-,17,-,TRBJ1-1,TRBV11-2,CASSLRDWGNPKTEAFF,TGTGCCAGCAGCTTACGGGATTGGGGAAATCCGAAGACTGAAGCTTTCTTT
-,14,once,TRBJ1-1,TRBV6-5,CASSSSSVNTEAFF,TGTGCCAGCAGTTCTTCCTCAGTGAACACTGAAGCTTTCTTT
-,16,-,TRBJ2-3,TRBV9,CASSVEGGTGTDTQYF,TGTGCCAGCAGCGTAGAAGGGGGGACAGGCACAGATACGCAGTATTTT
TRBD2,17,few,TRBJ2-1,TRBV5-6,CASSLARTSGIYNEQFF,TGTGCCAGCAGCTTGGCCAGGACTAGCGGGATTTACAATGAGCAGTTCTTC
TRBD1,15,-,TRBJ1-5,TRBV6-5,CASSYSGQGGQPQHF,TGTGCCAGCAGTTACTCCGGACAGGGAGGTCAGCCCCAGCATTTT
-,13,-,TRBJ1-2,TRBV27,CASSPDRIYGYTF,TGTGCCAGCAGTCCCGACAGAATCTATGGCTACACCTTC
-,19,-,TRBJ2-1,TRBV21-1,CASSALVRDLGPKYNEQFF,TGTGCCAGCAGCGCACTAGTCAGGGACCTTGGTCCTAAATACAATGAGCAGTTCTTC
TRBD1,16,many,TRBJ2-2,TRBV7-7,CASSHTGVGDTGELFF,TGTGCTAGCAGCCATACAGGGGTTGGGGACACCGGGGAGCTGTTTTTT
-,13,-,TRBJ1-5,TRBV11-2,CASSLVPHQPQHF,TGTGCCAGCAGCCTCGTCCCCCATCAGCCCCAGCATTTT
TRBD2,13,few,TRBJ2-7,TRBV9,CASPAGGWYEQYF,TGTGCCAGTCCCGCGGGGGGGTGGTACGAGCAGTACTTC
-,17,-,TRBJ2-1,TRBV7-3,CASSLTPGGLRGNEQFF,TGTGCCAGCAGCTTAACCCCCGGGGGACTGCGGGGCAATGAGCAGTTCTTC
-,14,-,TRBJ1-2,TRBV5-6,CASSFQGISGGYTF,TGTGCCAGCAGCTTTCAGGGGATTTCAGGCGGCTACACCTTC
TRBD1,16,-,TRBJ2-3,TRBV6-5,CASSYTPGQSPNLQYF,TGTGCCAGCAGTTACACCCCGGGACAGTCCCCAAATTTGCAGTATTTT
TRBD1,15,medium-sized,TRBJ1-2,TRBV2,CASSEAHGQGYGYTF,TGTGCCAGCAGTGAAGCGCACGGACAGGGCTATGGCTACACCTTC
-,14,-,TRBJ1-3,TRBV6-6,CASSPGNSGNTIYF,TGTGCCAGCAGTCCCGGGAACTCTGGAAACACCATATATTTT
-,15,many,TRBJ2-3,TRBV27,CASSPSPGTRDTQYF,TGTGCCAGCAGTCCCTCCCCCGGGACGCGGGATACGCAGTATTTT
TRBD2,17,-,TRBJ2-1,TRBV7-9,CASSQTSGGARRNEQFF,TGTGCCAGCAGCCAGACTAGCGGGGGGGCCAGGCGCAATGAGCAGTTCTTC
TRBD1,15,-,TRBJ2-7,TRBV18,CASSPPGQGLGEQYF,TGTGCCAGCTCACCCCCGGGACAGGGGCTCGGGGAGCAGTACTTC
-,15,few,TRBJ2-7,TRBV19,CASSPSFDRSYEQYF,TGTGCCAGTAGTCCCTCCTTCGACAGGTCCTACGAGCAGTACTTC
TRBD2,13,-,TRBJ2-1,TRBV19,CASLGLADNEQFF,TGTGCCAGCTTGGGACTAGCGGACAATGAGCAGTTCTTC
TRBD2,17,-,TRBJ2-1,TRBV27,CASIPGTSGSSYNEQFF,TGTGCCAGCATCCCCGGGACTAGCGGGTCCTCCTACAATGAGCAGTTCTTC
-,13,-,TRBJ1-3,TRBV6-5,CASRDGVGNTIYF,TGTGCCAGCCGAGACGGGGTCGGAAACACCATATATTTT
-,12,-,TRBJ2-7,TRBV7-2,CASSLAGGAENF,TGTGCCAGCAGCTTAGCGGGGGGGGCCGAGAACTTC
-,15,-,TRBJ1-3,TRBV19,CASSSSLSSGNTIYF,TGTGCCAGTAGTTCCTCGCTGAGCTCTGGAAACACCATATATTTT
-,13,-,TRBJ1-2,TRBV29-1,CSVEGFRVDGYTF,TGCAGCGTTGAAGGATTCAGGGTGGATGGCTACACCTTC
-,12,-,TRBJ2-1,TRBV6-5,CASRDSINEQFF,TGTGCCAGTCGAGACAGCATCAATGAGCAGTTCTTC
-,13,-,TRBJ1-2,TRBV6-5,CASSFTSYYGYTF,TGTGCCAGCAGTTTCACATCCTACTATGGCTACACCTTC
-,14,-,TRBJ2-2,TRBV7-9,CASSLGQYTGELFF,TGTGCCAGCAGCCTAGGACAGTACACCGGGGAGCTGTTTTTT
TRBD1,17,few,TRBJ1-2,TRBV15,CATSRALPATGVDGYTF,TGTGCCACCAGCAGAGCCCTCCCGGCGACAGGGGTTGATGGCTACACCTTC
TRBD2,12,-,TRBJ2-5,TRBV2,CASSVGGETQYF,TGTGCCAGCAGTGTCGGGGGGGAGACCCAGTACTTC
TRBD2,13,-,TRBJ2-1,TRBV9,CASSVEERGGEFF,TGTGCCAGCAGCGTAGAAGAACGGGGAGGGGAGTTCTTC
-,12,-,TRBJ1-2,TRBV10-3,CAISEGSHGYTF,TGTGCCATCAGTGAGGGGTCCCATGGCTACACCTTC
-,14,-,TRBJ1-2,TRBV2,CASRDGSYNYGYTF,TGTGCCAGCAGGGACGGATCTTATAACTATGGCTACACCTTC
-,13,-,TRBJ2-2,TRBV5-1,CASSLVSGGELFF,TGCGCCAGCAGCTTGGTTTCTGGCGGGGAGCTGTTTTTT
-,14,-,TRBJ1-2,TRBV4-2,CASSPPGGVGGYTF,TGTGCCAGCAGCCCCCCCGGGGGGGTTGGAGGCTACACCTTC
TRBD1,15,-,TRBJ1-1,TRBV11-2,CATKPTYRGPTEAFF,TGTGCCACCAAACCGACGTACAGGGGGCCCACTGAAGCTTTCTTT
TRBD1,15,-,TRBJ1-6,TRBV19,CASSIAPGGNSPLHF,TGTGCCAGTAGTATTGCCCCAGGGGGTAATTCACCCCTCCACTTT
-,14,-,TRBJ1-4,TRBV7-2,CASSLDRSNEKLFF,TGTGCCAGCAGTCTTGACAGGTCGAATGAAAAACTGTTTTTT
TRBD1,15,-,TRBJ2-7,TRBV5-1,CASSFPGTEAYEQYF,TGCGCCAGCAGCTTTCCCGGGACAGAGGCTTACGAGCAGTACTTC
-,15,-,TRBJ2-2,TRBV28,CASSPHGGGTGELFF,TGTGCCAGCAGTCCCCACGGGGGAGGCACCGGGGAGCTGTTTTTT
TRBD2,16,-,TRBJ2-7,TRBV11-2,CASSLAGGANFYEQYF,TGTGCCAGCAGCTTAGCGGGGGGTGCGAACTTCTACGAGCAGTACTTC
-,14,-,TRBJ1-1,TRBV7-3,CASSLGHSNTEAFF,TGTGCCAGCAGCTTAGGACACTCGAACACTGAAGCTTTCTTT
-,13,-,TRBJ1-2,TRBV4-1,CASRGSLNYGYTF,TGCGCCAGCAGGGGCAGCCTTAACTATGGCTACACCTTC
-,11,-,TRBJ2-1,TRBV7-9,CVDSSYNEQFF,TGCGTGGACAGCTCCTACAATGAGCAGTTCTTC